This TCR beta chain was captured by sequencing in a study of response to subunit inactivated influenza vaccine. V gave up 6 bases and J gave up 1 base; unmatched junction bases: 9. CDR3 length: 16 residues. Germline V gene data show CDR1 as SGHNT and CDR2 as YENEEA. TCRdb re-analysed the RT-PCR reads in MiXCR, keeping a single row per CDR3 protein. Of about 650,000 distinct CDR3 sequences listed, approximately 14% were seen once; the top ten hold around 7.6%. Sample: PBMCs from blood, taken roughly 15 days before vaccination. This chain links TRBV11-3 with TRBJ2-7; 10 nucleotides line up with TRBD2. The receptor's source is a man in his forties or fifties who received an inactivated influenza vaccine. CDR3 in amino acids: CASSLLAGVRSYEQYF. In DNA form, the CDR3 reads TGTGCCAGCAGTCTTCTAGCGGGAGTACGGTCCTACGAGCAGTACTTC. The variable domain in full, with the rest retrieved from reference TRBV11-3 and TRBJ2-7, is EAGVVQSPRYKIIEKKQPVAFWCNPISGHNTLYWYLQNLGQGPELLIRYENEEAVDDSQLPKDRFSAERLKGVDSTLKIQPAELGDSAVYLCASSLLAGVRSYEQYFGPGTRLTVT.